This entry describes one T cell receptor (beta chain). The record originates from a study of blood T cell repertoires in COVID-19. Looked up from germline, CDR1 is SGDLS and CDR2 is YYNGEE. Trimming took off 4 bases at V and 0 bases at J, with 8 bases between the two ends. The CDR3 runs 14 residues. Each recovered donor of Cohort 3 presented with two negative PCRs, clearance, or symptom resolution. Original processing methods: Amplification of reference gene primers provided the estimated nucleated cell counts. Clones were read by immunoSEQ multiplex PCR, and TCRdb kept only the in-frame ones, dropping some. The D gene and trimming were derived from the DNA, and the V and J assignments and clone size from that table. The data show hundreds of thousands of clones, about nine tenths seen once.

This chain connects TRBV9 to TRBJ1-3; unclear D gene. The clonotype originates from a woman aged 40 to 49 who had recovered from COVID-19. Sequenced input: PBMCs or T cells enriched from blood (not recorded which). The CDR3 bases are TGTGCCAGCAGCCGATCGGGCTCTGGAAACACCATATATTTT. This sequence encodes CASSRSGSGNTIYF.